This section outlines one T cell receptor (beta chain) sequence together with its context. Its antigen is still unknown. PCR primers comprised 60 Vbeta and 13 Jbeta primers. The table came from immunoSEQ multiplex PCR; TCRdb's copy has only in-frame clones and leaves some out. The sample holds about 75,000 clones. This specimen belongs to a study of cytomegalovirus exposure and HLA in healthy donors. As for the study in general: Prior work identified about 120 million unique TCR beta sequences in roughly 180 million T cells. Study-wide results and caveats: Most TCR beta V segments were productive about 87% or about 30% of the time in an earlier analysis. Judged likely to be a sequencing artifact was a cluster of highly shared sequence variants.

This CDR3 contains 15 residues. The V gene's germline CDR1 is KGHSH and CDR2 LQKENI. J gave up 4 bases and V 3 bases, and 3 bases lay outside the gene matches. The clonotype comes from a man in his forties in good health and CMV-seronegative. The chain has TRBV18 and TRBJ2-2, with 9 bases aligning to TRBD2. The sequenced material came from PBMCs. The CDR3 bases are TGTGCCAGCTCACCGCGGGGGGGCAGCACCGGGGAGCTGTTTTTT. Encoded protein: CASSPRGGSTGELFF.